The 20 T cell receptor beta chains presented below share a single source sample, sequenced in a study of blood T cell repertoires in COVID-19. TCRdb's copy holds only in-frame clones and misses some; the assay was immunoSEQ multiplex PCR. The top ten clones hold 7.3% of a sample with 50,000 or so clones, approximately 85% of them seen once. The sequenced material came from peripheral blood. The receptors were gathered from a man aged 40-55 years with acute or convalescent COVID-19.

The chain uses TRBV7-3 and TRBJ2-3; 10 bases align to TRBD2. The CDR3 is made up of 15 amino acids. The germline gives CDR1 SGHTA, CDR2 FQGTGA. Unmatched junction bases numbered 7, after V lost 5 bases and J lost 5 bases. The CDR3 here is CASSPSGGVRDTQYF. The CDR3, as DNA: TGTGCCAGCAGCCCCAGCGGGGGGGTAAGAGATACGCAGTATTTT.

Comments on this clone: Other DNA sequences in the same sample also yield this CDR3. V and J are TRBV19 and TRBJ2-5; D might be TRBD1 (6 bases). V was cut by 3 bases and J by 5 bases, with 13 bases left in between. Per germline, CDR1 LNHDA and CDR2 SQIVND (reference sequence). This CDR3 has 14 residues. In DNA form, the CDR3 reads TGTGCCAGTAGTATCACAGGGTCCGGTGAGACCCAGTACTTC. Residues: CASSITGSGETQYF. The full variable domain, in which reference TRBV19 and TRBJ2-5 provide the parts outside the CDR3, is DGGITQSPKYLFRKEGQNVTLSCEQNLNHDAMYWYRQDPGQGLRLIYYSQIVNDFQKGDIAEGYSVSREKKESFPLTVTSAQKNPTAFYLCASSITGSGETQYFGPGTRLLVL.

V is TRBV30 and J is TRBJ2-3, with D perhaps matching TRBD1 (5 bases). Trimming pared 3 bases from V and 2 bases from J, leaving 9 bases between. Per germline, CDR1 GTSNPN and CDR2 SVGIG (reference sequence). The CDR3 length is 13 residues. The CDR3 DNA reads TGTGCCTGGAGGGGCAGGGTCACAGATACGCAGTATTTT. Its protein is CAWRGRVTDTQYF.

The chain carries TRBV6-2 or TRBV6-3 and TRBJ1-2, with a tentative D call TRBD1 (5 bases). CDR1 and CDR2 (germline): MNHEY, SVGEGT. The CDR3 contains 16 residues. V was clipped by 6 bases and J by 1 base, with 18 bases between them. CDR3 nucleotide sequence: TGTGCCAGCAGCCAAACCCCAGGGCAACTTAACTATGGCTACACCTTC. This encodes CASSQTPGQLNYGYTF.

This sequence joins TRBV23-1 and TRBJ1-4; 7 bases are a match to TRBD1. TRBV23-1 is reported as an ORF; its role is uncertain. Unmatched junction bases numbered 16, after V lost 1 base and J lost 2 bases. This CDR3 has 20 amino acids. The CDR3: CASSQWVKWERGLTNEKLFF. The CDR3 bases are TGCGCCAGCAGTCAATGGGTCAAATGGGAAAGGGGGCTCACTAATGAAAAACTGTTTTTT.

The J gene is TRBJ2-6, the V gene TRBV7-2; maybe TRBD2 (5 bases). The CDR3 length is 15 residues. Germline loops: CDR1 SGHTA, CDR2 FQGNSA. Trimming left V 4 bases short and J 1 base short, with 8 bases between. CDR3 protein: CASSSRESGANVLTF. CDR3 nucleotides: TGTGCCAGCAGCTCTAGGGAGTCTGGGGCCAACGTCCTGACTTTC.

The chain uses TRBV6-5 and TRBJ2-7, with 10 bases identical to TRBD2. V shed 7 bases and J 0 bases; nucleotides not matched to a gene: 6. Germline V gives CDR1 MNHEY, CDR2 SVGAGI. The CDR3 loop spans 15 amino acids. CDR3 in DNA: TGTGCCAGCACCCGAACTAGCGGGGTCTCCTACGAGCAGTACTTC. Encoded protein: CASTRTSGVSYEQYF.

V is TRBV7-3 and J is TRBJ1-1; D ambiguous. The CDR3 covers 13 residues. The germline V gene encodes CDR1 SGHTA and CDR2 FQGTGA. The ends were cut back, 5 bases at V and 3 bases at J, with 10 bases in the middle. The CDR3 loop is CASSQLGDTEAFF. In DNA, the CDR3 is TGTGCCAGCAGCCAACTCGGGGACACTGAAGCTTTCTTT.

On this clone itself: One end of the junction does not line up with germline, which may come from a read error. The chain couples TRBV29-1 to TRBJ2-7, with 8 bases fitting TRBD1. The CDR3 is made up of 15 amino acids. Germline V gene sequence: CDR1 SQVTM, CDR2 ANQGSEA. Here the CDR3 DNA reads TGCAGCGTGGAAGCAGGGGGCGGAGAATCCTACGAGCAGTACTTC. This codes for CSVEAGGGESYEQYF.

This chain connects TRBV5-5 to TRBJ1-1; D gene unclear. CDR1 SGHKS and CDR2 YYEKEE come from the germline V gene (reference sequence). The CDR3 sequence is 12 residues long. The V end lost 1 base, the J end lost 6 bases, and 7 bases lay between the germline ends. The CDR3 DNA reads TGTGCCAGCAGCTTGACGACACCTGAAGCTTTCTTT. Residues: CASSLTTPEAFF. Complete variable domain (other parts from reference TRBV5-5 and TRBJ1-1): DAGVTQSPTHLIKTRGQQVTLRCSPISGHKSVSWYQQVLGQGPQFIFQYYEKEERGRGNFPDRFSARQFPNYSSELNVNALLLGDSALYLCASSLTTPEAFFGQGTRLTVV.

The rearrangement links TRBV7-2 to TRBJ2-3; TRBD2 agrees at 9 bases. V lost 3 bases to trimming and J lost 4 bases; unmatched junction nucleotides: 5. Germline V lookup: CDR1 SGHTA, CDR2 FQGNSA. The CDR3 has 15 amino acids. The CDR3 region is CASSFKAGGPDTQYF. In DNA, the CDR3 is TGTGCCAGCAGCTTCAAAGCGGGGGGCCCAGATACGCAGTATTTT.

The chain carries TRBV19 and TRBJ2-7, with a weak D call TRBD2 (5 bases). Germline V gives CDR1 LNHDA, CDR2 SQIVND (reference sequence). CDR3 length: 16 amino acids. V lost 0 bases and J 2 bases, leaving 14 bases between the germline ends. The DNA of the CDR3 is TGTGCCAGTAGTATAGATCTCGTTGGAGGACCCTACGAGCAGTACTTC. Translating it yields CASSIDLVGGPYEQYF.

The CDR3, as DNA: TGTGCCAGCAGGGACACACCCTACAATGAGCAGTTCTTC. Encoded protein: CASRDTPYNEQFF. V gene TRBV2 combines with J gene TRBJ2-1, with D maybe TRBD1 (5 bases). Trimming pared 6 bases from V and 2 bases from J, leaving 8 bases between. CDR1 is SNHLY, CDR2 FYNNEI, per germline. The CDR3 sequence is 13 residues long.

This chain uses TRBV2 with TRBJ1-4; 9 nucleotides line up with TRBD1. The CDR3 totals 15 residues. Germline CDR1 and CDR2: SNHLY and FYNNEI. The V gene end was trimmed by 5 bases and the J gene end by 7 bases; junction bases not matched to a gene: 8. The CDR3 is CASSLTGTGLEKLFF. DNA of the CDR3: TGTGCCAGCAGTCTAACCGGGACAGGGCTTGAAAAACTGTTTTTT.

CDR3 sequence (DNA): TGCGCCAGCAGCTTTGGACTAGCGATCGCAGATACGCAGTATTTT. Amino acid sequence: CASSFGLAIADTQYF. The genes are TRBV5-1 and TRBJ2-3, with TRBD2 matching over 9 bases. Looked up from germline, CDR1 is SGHRS and CDR2 is YFSETQ. This CDR3 contains 15 residues. The V and J ends lost 2 bases and 4 bases, in that order; junction bases with no gene match: 5.

The V gene is TRBV6-5, the J gene TRBJ2-7; TRBD1 might be the D (6 bases). Germline loops: CDR1 MNHEY, CDR2 SVGAGI. CDR3 length equals 14 residues. V was pared by 4 bases and J by 3 bases, with 13 bases between. The CDR3 region has the DNA TGTGCCAGCAGTTCTCCGGGACACAACTACGAGCAGTACTTC. This sequence encodes CASSSPGHNYEQYF.

This clone was seen once. The CDR3 region is CASSLLTAGYTF. The DNA for the CDR3 is TGTGCCAGCAGTTTATTGACTGCTGGCTACACCTTC. V is TRBV28 and J is TRBJ1-2; D is uncertain. The germline CDR1 and CDR2 sequences are MDHEN and SYDVKM. The CDR3 covers 12 residues. V was cut by 1 base and J by 7 bases, with 7 bases left in between.

The rearrangement links TRBV12-1 to TRBJ2-7; the D call TRBD2 from the table was never checked on the DNA. TRBV12-1 is a recognized pseudogene. This CDR3 region has 13 residues. The CDR3 loop reads CASSFERGDEQYF. The DNA for the CDR3 is TGTGCCAGCAGCTTTGAGCGGGGGGACGAGCAGTACTTC.

Written as DNA, the CDR3 is TGTGCCACCAGTGAACAGGGGGTTGGTCGAGATACGCAGTATTTT. Translating gives CATSEQGVGRDTQYF. The chain links TRBV24-1 to TRBJ2-3; 8 positions agree with TRBD1. V shed 4 bases, J shed 5 bases, and the junction held 7 bases outside the gene matches. This CDR3 contains 15 residues. Germline V lookup: CDR1 KGHDR, CDR2 SFDVKD.

The chain recombines TRBV3-1 (or the pseudogene TRBV3-2) with TRBJ1-5, with TRBD1 as a possible D gene (5 bases). CDR3 length: 15 residues. V lost 0 bases and J 6 bases, leaving 12 bases between the germline ends. Germline V CDR1 and CDR2: LGHDT, YNNKEL (reference sequence). CDR3 sequence reads: CASSQDPRGFQPQHF. Written as DNA, the CDR3 is TGTGCCAGCAGCCAAGATCCTAGGGGATTTCAGCCCCAGCATTTT.